This T cell receptor (beta chain) was captured by sequencing in a study of blood T cell repertoires in COVID-19. TCRdb's copy holds only in-frame clones and misses some; the assay was immunoSEQ multiplex PCR. The data contain roughly 150,000 clones, 80% to 85% of them singletons. The clonotype originates from a woman aged 45-65 years who had recovered from COVID-19. What was sequenced was PBMCs or T cells enriched from blood (not recorded which).

The CDR3 DNA follows: TGTGCCAGCAGGACGACAGACCGCGAGACCCAGTACTTC. Protein sequence: CASRTTDRETQYF. The chain links TRBV6-6 to TRBJ2-5, with D maybe TRBD1 (5 bases). The germline CDR1 and CDR2 sequences are MNHNY and SVGAGI (reference sequence). Trimming removed 6 bases from V and 5 bases from J, with 13 bases in between. The CDR3 extends over 13 amino acids.